This TCR beta chain appears in the sequencing data of a study of T cell responses to AZD1222 COVID-19 vaccine. The table came from immunoSEQ multiplex PCR; TCRdb's copy has only in-frame clones and leaves some out. The sample includes around 150,000 clones. V shed 3 bases and J shed 8 bases, with 11 bases lying between them. The V gene's germline CDR1 is SNHLY and CDR2 FYNNEI. The CDR3 consists of 13 residues. The chain combines TRBV2 with TRBJ1-5, with D hard to call. The specimen was peripheral blood. The TCR sequence derives from an adult in good health. CDR3 sequence (DNA): TGTGCCAGCAGTGACTTCTCAATTGAGCCCCAGCATTTT. Translated, it gives CASSDFSIEPQHF.